The TCR beta chain described here comes from a study of blood T cell repertoires in COVID-19. In the authors' workflow: Reference gene primers were amplified, and this amplification served to estimate nucleated cell counts. TCRdb's copy holds only in-frame clones and misses some; the assay was immunoSEQ multiplex PCR. That table supplies the V and J calls and clone size; D and trimming were determined from the DNA. Of about 54,000 clones listed, roughly 87% are singletons. The CDR3 length is 14 residues. Germline CDR1 and CDR2: SGHAT and FQNNGV. Trimming stripped 5 bases from V and 0 bases from J, with 10 bases between.

The sequence derives from a woman aged 55-75 years with acute or convalescent COVID-19. J is TRBJ1-1 and V is TRBV11-2, with D uncertain. Material: peripheral blood. The DNA of the CDR3 is TGTGCCAGCAGCCAAAACATCATGAACACTGAAGCTTTCTTT. This gives the protein CASSQNIMNTEAFF.